Each of the 28 T cell receptor beta chains below was sequenced from the same sample in a study of blood T cell repertoires in COVID-19. Method: immunoSEQ multiplex PCR; TCRdb's copy keeps in-frame clones and lacks some. The profile shows about 150,000 clones, 65% to 90% of them singletons. Sequencing input: peripheral blood. The receptors derive from a man in his 70s with acute or convalescent COVID-19.

V is TRBV2 and J is TRBJ1-1; the match to TRBD1 covers 8 bases. V dropped 5 bases and J dropped 5; count of bases not matched to a gene: 4. Germline CDR1 SNHLY, CDR2 FYNNEI. The CDR3 is 13 amino acids. This CDR3 is CASSRTGGTEAFF. The CDR3 region has the DNA TGTGCCAGCAGTCGCACAGGGGGGACTGAAGCTTTCTTT.

The chain links TRBV19 to TRBJ2-1, with D possibly matching TRBD2 (6 bases). Per the germline V gene, CDR1 is LNHDA and CDR2 is SQIVND (reference sequence). The germline V and J ends were trimmed by 5 bases and 0 bases, with 11 bases remaining between them. The CDR3 has 15 residues. The CDR3 protein is CASSDSGSSYNEQFF. The CDR3 DNA sequence: TGTGCCAGTAGTGATAGCGGCAGCTCCTACAATGAGCAGTTCTTC.

The chain combines TRBV6-2 or TRBV6-3 with TRBJ2-2; D uncertain. Germline CDR1 reads MNHEY; CDR2 reads SVGEGT. This CDR3 comprises 14 residues. V was shortened by 4 bases and J by 0 bases, with 6 bases between the two germline ends. The CDR3 sequence is CASSSTANTGELFF. The CDR3 DNA reads as TGTGCCAGCAGTTCTACGGCGAACACCGGGGAGCTGTTTTTT.

DNA for the CDR3: TGTGCCATCGGGACTAGCGGGAGTGGCGAGACCCAGTACTTC. It codes for CAIGTSGSGETQYF. The rearrangement uses TRBV28 and TRBJ2-5; 14 bases match TRBD2. The V and J ends lost 10 bases and 5 bases, in that order; junction bases with no gene match: 6. Germline-derived CDR1 and CDR2 are MDHEN and SYDVKM. The CDR3 is made up of 14 amino acids.

This clone was picked up one time. CDR3 nucleotide sequence: TGTGCCAGCAGTCTCTCGGCAGGCGCCATTATGAACACTGAAGCTTTCTTT. Residues: CASSLSAGAIMNTEAFF. This chain uses TRBV27 with TRBJ1-1; D not certain. The germline gives CDR1 MNHEY, CDR2 SMNVEV (reference sequence). The ends were cut back, 5 bases at V and 0 bases at J, with 19 bases in the middle. This CDR3 region has 17 residues.

This clone was detected once. CDR3 protein: CASSPRTVPETQYF. In nucleotides, the CDR3 is TGTGCCAGCAGTCCCCGGACAGTCCCAGAGACCCAGTACTTC. The chain employs TRBV2 and TRBJ2-5, with D possibly being TRBD1 (6 bases). The germline V gene encodes CDR1 SNHLY and CDR2 FYNNEI. The CDR3 contains 14 residues. V dropped 5 bases and J dropped 4 bases, with 14 bases sitting between them.

The V gene is TRBV2, the J gene TRBJ2-5; maybe TRBD2 (6 bases). The CDR3 covers 17 residues. V lost 0 bases to trimming and J lost 5 bases, with 19 bases between them. CDR1 is SNHLY, CDR2 FYNNEI, per germline. In DNA form, the CDR3 reads TGTGCCAGCAGTGAAGCGCTTCGAGGGACTGGGGACGAGACCCAGTACTTC. It translates to CASSEALRGTGDETQYF.

This clone has a handful of counts. The V call is TRBV19, the J call TRBJ2-2, with 7 bases identical to TRBD1. V shed 4 bases, J shed 5 bases, and the junction held 7 bases outside the gene matches. The CDR3 spans 15 residues. The germline gives CDR1 LNHDA, CDR2 SQIVND (reference sequence). The CDR3 region is CASSTRQGGTGELFF. CDR3 sequence (DNA): TGTGCCAGTAGTACCCGACAGGGTGGGACCGGGGAGCTGTTTTTT.

This chain connects TRBV5-4 to TRBJ2-1, with 7 bases that match TRBD2. The CDR3 covers 17 residues. Germline V lookup: CDR1 SGHNT, CDR2 YYREEE (reference sequence). Trimming at V came to 0 bases and at J to 1 base, leaving 7 bases not matched to a gene. The CDR3 loop reads CASSLAQLAVSYNEQFF. Here the CDR3 DNA reads TGTGCCAGCAGCTTGGCCCAGCTAGCGGTTTCCTACAATGAGCAGTTCTTC.

The rearrangement joins TRBV4-1 to TRBJ2-1; 7 bases are shared with TRBD2. The V gene's germline CDR1 is MGHRA and CDR2 YSYEKL. This CDR3 contains 17 residues. With 4 bases clipped from V and 2 bases from J, the junction kept 11 bases outside the gene matches. The CDR3 sequence: CASSRSPAGVTYNEQFF. Here the CDR3 DNA reads TGCGCCAGCAGCCGATCCCCCGCGGGAGTCACCTACAATGAGCAGTTCTTC.

The J gene is TRBJ2-1, the V gene TRBV6-4; TRBD2 matches 9 bases. The CDR3 has 15 residues. Losses at the gene ends were 6 bases for V and 1 base for J; bases not matched to a gene: 4. Germline V gene data show CDR1 as MRHNA and CDR2 as SNTAGT. The CDR3, as DNA: TGTGCCAGCAGCCCCGGACTAGCGTCCTACAATGAGCAGTTCTTC. It translates to CASSPGLASYNEQFF.

This clone occurred a few times. CDR3 amino acids: CASSLGDRGEQFF. CDR3 coding DNA: TGTGCCAGCAGTTTGGGGGACAGGGGTGAGCAGTTCTTC. The rearrangement uses TRBV12-3 or TRBV12-4 and TRBJ2-1; 10 nucleotides agree with TRBD1. Trimming cost V 3 bases and J 9 bases; bases outside gene matches: 2. The CDR3 covers 13 residues.

This chain links TRBV28 with TRBJ1-2; D uncertain. The germline V gene encodes CDR1 MDHEN and CDR2 SYDVKM. This CDR3 is 13 amino acids long. V was clipped by 3 bases and J by 2 bases, with 7 bases between them. CDR3 nucleotide sequence: TGTGCCAGCAGTTTTGACGGGAACTATGGCTACACCTTC. Amino acids: CASSFDGNYGYTF.

The chain joins TRBV5-6 to TRBJ2-7; TRBD1 matches 8 bases. Germline CDR1 is SGHDT and CDR2 is YYEEEE. V shed 4 bases and J 3 bases; nucleotides not matched to a gene: 9. This CDR3 region has 15 residues. The CDR3 nucleotides are TGTGCCAGCAGCGTGACCGGGACAGGAGACTACGAGCAGTACTTC. The encoded protein is CASSVTGTGDYEQYF. The full variable domain, in which reference TRBV5-6 and TRBJ2-7 provide the parts outside the CDR3, is DAGVTQSPTHLIKTRGQQVTLRCSPKSGHDTVSWYQQALGQGPQFIFQYYEEEERQRGNFPDRFSGHQFPNYSSELNVNALLLGDSALYLCASSVTGTGDYEQYFGPGTRLTVT.

V gene TRBV2 combines with J gene TRBJ2-2; maybe TRBD1 (6 bases). The CDR3 runs to 15 residues. The V end lost 3 bases, the J end lost 0 bases, and 8 bases lay between the germline ends. CDR1 is SNHLY, CDR2 FYNNEI, per germline. The CDR3 is CASSDRTANTGELFF. The CDR3 DNA follows: TGTGCCAGCAGTGATAGGACAGCGAACACCGGGGAGCTGTTTTTT.

The V call is TRBV18, the J call TRBJ1-5, with 9 nucleotides matching TRBD1. Trimming took 6 bases from V and 4 from J; bases not matched to a gene: 7. The CDR3 totals 15 residues. Germline assignment: CDR1 KGHSH and CDR2 LQKENI. CDR3 coding DNA: TGTGCCAGCTCTCTACAGGACAGGGGTAATCAGCCCCAGCATTTT. This codes for CASSLQDRGNQPQHF. Looking up the rest from reference TRBV18 and TRBJ1-5 gives the full variable domain: NAGVMQNPRHLVRRRGQEARLRCSPMKGHSHVYWYRQLPEEGLKFMVYLQKENIIDESGMPKERFSAEFPKEGPSILRIQQVVRGDSAAYFCASSLQDRGNQPQHFGDGTRLSIL.

The chain joins TRBV19 to TRBJ2-7; TRBD2 agrees at 9 bases. Germline CDR1 is LNHDA and CDR2 is SQIVND (reference sequence). The V gene end was trimmed by 3 bases and the J gene end by 5 bases; junction bases not matched to a gene: 11. This CDR3 is built from 16 residues. CDR3 nucleotides: TGTGCCAGTAGTATCAGCGGGAGGATCCCCACTAACGAGCAGTACTTC. As protein: CASSISGRIPTNEQYF.

In this sample, this clone turned up once. V gene TRBV7-3 combines with J gene TRBJ2-6, with D perhaps matching TRBD2 (7 bases). Trimming removed 3 bases from V and 4 bases from J, with 16 bases in between. Per germline, CDR1 SGHTA and CDR2 FQGTGA. The CDR3 runs 17 residues. CDR3 loop: CASSLGGAPSGANVLTF. The CDR3 coding sequence is TGTGCCAGCAGCTTGGGGGGGGCCCCCTCGGGGGCCAACGTCCTGACTTTC.

This sequence joins TRBV5-1 and TRBJ2-1; 10 bases align to TRBD2. CDR1 is SGHRS, CDR2 YFSETQ, per germline. The CDR3 is 17 amino acids. Unmatched junction bases numbered 3, after V lost 0 bases and J lost 0 bases. DNA of the CDR3: TGCGCCAGCAGCTTGGTGGCTAGCGGGAGCTCCTACAATGAGCAGTTCTTC. Its translation is CASSLVASGSSYNEQFF.

The rearrangement joins TRBV6-2 or TRBV6-3 to TRBJ1-1; D remains unclear. This CDR3 region has 11 residues. Trimming shortened V by 6 bases and J by 6 bases, and 8 bases separated the two germline ends. Germline loops: CDR1 MNHEY, CDR2 SVGEGT. CDR3: CASSHGSEAFF. In DNA, the CDR3 is TGTGCCAGCAGCCACGGGTCTGAAGCTTTCTTT.

The chain joins TRBV5-6 to TRBJ1-5; 7 bases map to TRBD1. Germline V gene sequence: CDR1 SGHDT, CDR2 YYEEEE. J was trimmed by 7 bases and V by 5 bases; bases with no gene match: 9. There are 14 residues in the CDR3. CDR3 loop: CASSPRQGGQPQHF. The CDR3 DNA reads TGTGCCAGCAGTCCTCGACAGGGCGGCCAGCCCCAGCATTTT.

This sequence joins TRBV6-6 and TRBJ2-5; 8 bases are a match to TRBD2. There are 12 residues in the CDR3. Unmatched junction bases numbered 6, after V lost 11 bases and J lost 4 bases. The germline V gene encodes CDR1 MNHNY and CDR2 SVGAGI (reference sequence). The CDR3 reads CAEGLGGETQYF. The CDR3 DNA is TGTGCCGAGGGACTAGGGGGAGAGACCCAGTACTTC.

The chain couples TRBV6-2 or TRBV6-3 to TRBJ2-7; possible D gene TRBD1, 6 bases. Germline V lookup: CDR1 MNHEY, CDR2 SVGEGT. Trimming removed 5 bases from V and 0 bases from J, with 14 bases in between. The CDR3 covers 15 residues. CDR3 in amino acids: CASSQDRMSSYEQYF. The CDR3, as DNA: TGTGCCAGCAGTCAAGACAGGATGAGCTCCTACGAGCAGTACTTC.

CDR3 region: CASSLTGGRTGELFF. The CDR3 nucleotides read TGTGCCAGCAGTTTGACGGGAGGGCGCACCGGGGAGCTGTTTTTT. This chain links TRBV28 with TRBJ2-2, with 8 bases that match TRBD2. The V and J ends lost 3 bases and 4 bases, in that order; junction bases with no gene match: 4. The CDR3 is 15 residues long. Germline CDR1 MDHEN, CDR2 SYDVKM.

V gene TRBV29-1 combines with J gene TRBJ1-4; 7 bases fit TRBD1. CDR1 SQVTM and CDR2 ANQGSEA come from the germline V gene. The CDR3 consists of 14 residues. Trimming at V came to 5 bases and at J to 0 bases, leaving 3 bases not matched to a gene. This CDR3 is CSVCTGATNEKLFF. The DNA of the CDR3 is TGCAGCGTTTGTACAGGGGCAACTAATGAAAAACTGTTTTTT.

V usage is TRBV7-2 and J usage is TRBJ1-5; the D gene is possibly TRBD1 (6 bases). Per germline, CDR1 SGHTA and CDR2 FQGNSA. The CDR3 is 16 residues long. Trimming pared 1 base from V and 1 base from J, leaving 11 bases between. CDR3 residues: CASSLEGGASNQPQHF. The CDR3, as DNA: TGTGCCAGCAGCTTAGAGGGGGGGGCGAGCAATCAGCCCCAGCATTTT. Using reference TRBV7-2 and TRBJ1-5 for the parts outside the CDR3, the full variable domain is GAGVSQSPSNKVTEKGKDVELRCDPISGHTALYWYRQSLGQGLEFLIYFQGNSAPDKSGLPSDRFSAERTGGSVSTLTIQRTQQEDSAVYLCASSLEGGASNQPQHFGDGTRLSIL.

The chain has TRBV19 and TRBJ1-6; the D is unclear. CDR1 and CDR2 (germline): LNHDA, SQIVND (reference sequence). V was cut by 7 bases and J by 7 bases, with 11 bases left in between. The CDR3 contains 13 residues. CDR3 residues: CASNGGLNSPLHF. The CDR3 bases are TGTGCCAGTAATGGCGGACTAAATTCACCCCTCCACTTT.

This clone came up once. The chain uses TRBV9 and TRBJ2-5; 11 positions agree with TRBD2. CDR1 and CDR2 (germline): SGDLS, YYNGEE. This CDR3 comprises 15 residues. V lost 4 bases and J lost 4; bases outside the gene matches: 6. This chain's CDR3 is CASSTPSGRSETQYF. The CDR3 DNA reads TGTGCCAGCAGCACCCCTAGCGGGAGGTCAGAGACCCAGTACTTC.